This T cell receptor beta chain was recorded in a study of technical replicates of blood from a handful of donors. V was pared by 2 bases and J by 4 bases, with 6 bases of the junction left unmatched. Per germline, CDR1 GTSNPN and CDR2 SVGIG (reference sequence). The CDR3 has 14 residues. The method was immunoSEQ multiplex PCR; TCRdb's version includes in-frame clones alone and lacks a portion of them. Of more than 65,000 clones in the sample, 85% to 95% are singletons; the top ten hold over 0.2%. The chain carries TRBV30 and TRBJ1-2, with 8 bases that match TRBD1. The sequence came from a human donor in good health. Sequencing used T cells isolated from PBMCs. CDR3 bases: TGTGCCTGGAGTCCATCAGGGGGCCTCTATGGCTACACCTTC. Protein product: CAWSPSGGLYGYTF.